One TCR beta chain is described in this entry. These data originate in a study of PD-1 and CTLA-4 blockade in melanoma. Germline V gene data show CDR1 as LNHDA and CDR2 as SQIVND (reference sequence). CDR3 size: 16 residues. Deletions cut 5 bases from V and 3 bases from J, with 17 bases between. Using immunoSEQ multiplex PCR, the repertoire was profiled, and TCRdb retains in-frame clones only, with some absent. The sample yields about 32,000 clones, less than 90% seen once. The source material was CD8+ T cells from peripheral blood, sampled from a patient given anti-PD-1 treatment. The V and J genes are TRBV19 and TRBJ2-4; D might be TRBD2 (5 bases). This TCR came from a human donor with melanoma. As DNA, the CDR3 is TGTGCCAGTAGTCCCCTAACTGGGGAGTTCAAAAACATTCAGTACTTC. Encoded protein: CASSPLTGEFKNIQYF.